This entry lists 8 T cell receptor beta chains sequenced from one sample in a study of early T cells in non-severe SARS-CoV-2 infection. TCRdb ran MiXCR on the 5' RACE reads and lists one entry per CDR3 protein. The profile shows about 49,000 distinct CDR3 sequences, 4% to 5% of them singletons. Sequencing used whole blood. The receptors were sampled from an adult who was a healthcare worker with PCR-confirmed SARS-CoV-2 infection or an uninfected control (not recorded which).

This clonotype was observed at least ten times. The chain has TRBV19 and TRBJ2-6; tentative D call: TRBD2 (5 bases). Between the trimmed V and J ends, which lost 1 base and 2 bases, there was a span of 15 bases. Germline V CDR1 and CDR2: LNHDA, SQIVND (reference sequence). This CDR3 spans 18 amino acids. In DNA form, the CDR3 reads TGTGCCAGTAGTATAGGAGGGAATGGGTATGCTGGGGCCAACGTCCTGACTTTC. It specifies CASSIGGNGYAGANVLTF.

This clonotype was seen many times. The chain is built from TRBV6-6 and TRBJ2-3; the D gene could be TRBD1 or TRBD2 (7 bases each). This CDR3 region has 13 residues. In germline, CDR1 is MNHNY, CDR2 SVGAGI (reference sequence). Trimming stripped 6 bases from V and 6 bases from J, with 13 bases between. This CDR3 is CASSHRGGDTQYF. The CDR3 nucleotides read TGTGCCAGCAGCCACAGGGGAGGGGATACGCAGTATTTT.

The rearrangement joins TRBV19 to TRBJ1-2; 9 bases agree with TRBD1. CDR3 length: 14 residues. Per germline, CDR1 LNHDA and CDR2 SQIVND (reference sequence). The V gene end was trimmed by 7 bases and the J gene end by 1 base; junction bases not matched to a gene: 4. CDR3 protein: CASTTGGSNYGYTF. CDR3 bases: TGTGCCAGTACCACAGGGGGCAGTAACTATGGCTACACCTTC. The variable domain in full, with the rest retrieved from reference TRBV19 and TRBJ1-2, is DGGITQSPKYLFRKEGQNVTLSCEQNLNHDAMYWYRQDPGQGLRLIYYSQIVNDFQKGDIAEGYSVSREKKESFPLTVTSAQKNPTAFYLCASTTGGSNYGYTFGSGTRLTVV.

This clonotype has only a few counts. The chain employs TRBV11-3 and TRBJ2-1; perhaps TRBD2 as D (5 bases). The CDR3 loop spans 15 amino acids. Deletions cut 2 bases from V and 0 bases from J, with 8 bases between. CDR1 is SGHNT, CDR2 YENEEA, per germline. The CDR3 sequence is CASSLMGSSYNEQFF. DNA of the CDR3: TGTGCCAGCAGCTTAATGGGGAGCTCCTACAATGAGCAGTTCTTC.

This clonotype was detected many times. This chain joins TRBV6-4 and TRBJ2-1, with 10 bases lining up with TRBD1. V dropped 4 bases and J dropped 4; count of bases not matched to a gene: 7. The CDR3 extends over 16 amino acids. Germline V CDR1 and CDR2: MRHNA, SNTAGT. CDR3 bases: TGTGCCAGCAGTGCCAGTGGGGGACAGGGGTACAATGAGCAGTTCTTC. This encodes CASSASGGQGYNEQFF.

This clonotype was detected ten times or more. This chain joins TRBV7-9 and TRBJ2-7; tentatively, D is TRBD2 (5 bases). The germline CDR1 and CDR2 sequences are SEHNR and FQNEAQ (reference sequence). V gave up 5 bases and J gave up 6 bases, with 11 bases separating them. This CDR3 is built from 12 residues. CDR3 amino acids: CASSIDYGEQYF. CDR3 bases: TGTGCCAGCAGCATCGACTATGGCGAGCAGTACTTC.

This clonotype came up a few times. Here the CDR3 DNA reads TGTGCCAGCAGCTTGGACAGACTTGTCACAGATACGCAGTATTTT. It yields the protein CASSLDRLVTDTQYF. The chain carries TRBV7-9 and TRBJ2-3, with a possible D match to TRBD1 (6 bases). The CDR3 is made up of 15 amino acids. CDR1 SEHNR and CDR2 FQNEAQ come from the germline V gene (reference sequence). The germline V and J ends were trimmed by 3 bases and 2 bases, with 12 bases remaining between them.

This clonotype was observed many times. The CDR3 loop is CASSPTGFEGATF. CDR3 nucleotides: TGTGCCAGCAGCCCGACAGGGTTTGAGGGCGCGACTTTC. The V gene is TRBV7-9, the J gene TRBJ2-6; 7 nucleotides match TRBD1. Germline V gene data show CDR1 as SEHNR and CDR2 as FQNEAQ (reference sequence). Unmatched junction bases numbered 13, after V lost 5 bases and J lost 18 bases. The CDR3 extends over 13 amino acids.